This TCR beta chain is drawn from a study of CD8+ T cells in alopecia areata (dated 2018 in TCRdb). As for the study more broadly: The treated patients took part in an open-label pilot trial in which moderate-to-severe alopecia areata was treated with oral tofacitinib at 5 to 10 mg twice daily. Biopsies were taken from tofacitinib-treated patients at baseline and at 4 and 24 weeks of treatment, and a later scalp biopsy was taken in several of the tofacitinib-treated patients. On the human side, TCRbeta sequencing was run on scalp tissue and on sorted CD4+ and CD8+ peripheral blood T cells from healthy controls and from alopecia areata patients with either patchy or totalis/universalis disease. High-throughput TCRbeta sequencing was used to examine T cell clonal expansion in alopecia areata in both the C3H/HeJ mouse model and human patients. In treated patients, disease severity was measured using the SALT score, which gives the percentage of scalp surface area affected. immunoSEQ multiplex PCR using 35 Vbeta forward primers and 13 Jbeta reverse primers was used to amplify TCRbeta CDR3 regions. The RNA source kit depended on sample type: the PAXgene miRNA kit for fixed scalp, the miRNeasy kit for PBMCs, and the RNeasy kit for mouse skin. Tofacitinib was administered for 6 to 18 months, and 6 months of follow-up off drug were then conducted to assess delayed response and recurrence. Scalp clonality was compared among normal scalp (n=4), patchy alopecia areata scalp (n=8), and alopecia totalis/universalis scalp (n=8).

On this clone: No cognate antigen has been identified for it. Base qualities are missing; no much larger clone stands one base away.

Read against the paper, the sample's time point label means: roughly 26 weeks on oral tofacitinib. The treatment or condition label, read with the paper, signifies: oral pan-JAK inhibitor, 5-10 mg twice daily. Lesional scalp punch biopsies and peripheral blood were obtained from alopecia areata patients. PBMCs were separated by density centrifugation and stained for CD3, CD4 and CD8, after which CD4+ and CD8+ T cells were sorted on a FACSAria. To prepare the library, the immunoSEQ multiplex PCR assay was applied. For TCR sequencing, RNA was extracted from every sample and reverse transcribed into cDNA to serve as template. SuperScript III was used for first-strand cDNA synthesis, primed with a 2:1 mix of oligo-dT and random hexamers. A synthetic immune receptor repertoire was used to assess amplification bias, and residual bias was removed computationally. From the authors' description of their analysis: Raw reads were preprocessed to remove errors, and CDR3 was defined by IMGT conventions from the conserved cysteine to phenylalanine. Clonality was computed as 1 minus the Shannon entropy, with the entropy normalized by log2 of the number of productive unique TCRs. CD4 or CD8 identity of scalp clones was inferred by cross-referencing scalp TCRbeta sequences with sorted blood CD4 and CD8 repertoires. TCRdb stores this immuneACCESS table with in-frame sequences only. Part of the clones is absent; in the studies checked, under half of the shortfall reflects unresolved V genes, and no reason is known for the rest. V and J calls plus clone size are reproduced from that table; the DNA served to infer D and trimming. The sample table contains 200,000 or so clones; only one count was recorded for 58% of them. Together, the top ten hold 5% to 6% of the sample.

Relative to germline, V is 0 bases shorter and J is 3 bases shorter, with 14 bases between their ends. The CDR3 contains 16 residues, cysteine and phenylalanine counted. Just CDR3 DNA is preserved here, 48 bases in frame from base 1. The germline V gene specifies MGHRA as CDR1 and YSYEKL as CDR2. What the authors observed across the whole study: Higher clonality and more expanded CD8+ clones were observed in lesional scalp than in normal scalp, particularly in alopecia totalis/universalis, a finding suggestive of antigenic drive. Tofacitinib significantly decreased scalp clonality and the number of expanded CD8+ clones among the top 100 scalp clones. During tofacitinib treatment, many expanded lesional clones stuck around in both scalp and blood, and this persistence may partly explain why relapse happens after treatment is stopped. Resident alphabeta T cells in normal human skin are also sequenced, complicating scalp TCR repertoire analysis, unlike mouse skin dominated by gammadelta T cells. The treated cohort was small, with a single nonresponder, so links between baseline CD8+ expansion and response need larger studies. Shared TCR sequences between patients were less evident than in mice, which may be partly attributable to HLA diversity in the patient population.

Material: CD4+ T cells sorted from blood, obtained at week 24, from a patient treated with tofacitinib. The chain was built from TRBV4-1 and TRBJ1-2; TRBD1 could be the D gene, as 5 bases match. This sequence originates from a human donor with alopecia areata. The CDR3 protein is CASSQDSQGKYYGYTF. The DNA sequence is given as TGCGCCAGCAGCCAAGATTCGCAGGGAAAATACTATGGCTACACCTTC.